The clone carrying this T cell receptor (beta chain) has only one observation. Trimming cost V 2 bases and J 4 bases; bases outside gene matches: 6. The CDR3 runs 15 residues. The germline V gene encodes CDR1 SGHDT and CDR2 YYEEEE. In the study's own analysis: Using reference gene primer amplification, nucleated cell counts were estimated. Some clones are missing from TCRdb's copy, which holds only in-frame ones; the method was immunoSEQ multiplex PCR. From that table come the V and J calls and clone size; the DNA was used to work out D and trimming. The repertoire holds roughly 250,000 clones, with about 85% as singletons. This sample is part of a study of blood T cell repertoires in COVID-19. At the level of the study: There were acute and convalescent COVID-19 samples, and they came from the United States, Italy and Spain. T cells, B-cell-depleted T cells, or PBMCs provided the cDNA or gDNA that served as material.

The chain uses TRBV5-6 and TRBJ1-1, with 9 bases identical to TRBD1. The sequencing sample was made of peripheral blood. The sequence was obtained from a man aged 55 to 69 who had recovered from COVID-19. CDR3: CASSFGTGFGTEAFF. CDR3 nucleotide sequence: TGTGCCAGCAGCTTCGGGACAGGGTTTGGCACTGAAGCTTTCTTT.